The rows below give T cell receptor beta chains drawn from one sample of a study of CD8 T cells in Susac syndrome. TCRdb re-derived calls from the immunoSEQ multiplex PCR reads in MiXCR, one entry per CDR3 protein. The sample lists some 77,000 distinct CDR3 sequences; about 93% were seen once. The sequenced sample was CD4+ T cells from PBMCs. Receptor source: a human donor with Susac syndrome. The CDR3 runs from the conserved cysteine through the conserved F or W. The D gene is left open where the match is weak. Part of the rows lack a size; the others show once, few, many or a class for expanded clones.

D gene: -; clone size: -; V gene: TRBV10-3; J gene: TRBJ1-5; CDR3 DNA: TGTGCCATCAGCCCGACAGGCTCAGGCAATCAGCCCCAGCATTTT; CDR3 protein: CAISPTGSGNQPQHF
D gene: -; clone size: -; V gene: TRBV29-1; J gene: TRBJ1-2; CDR3 DNA: TGCAGCGTTGACTTCGACAGATTCTATGGCTACACCTTC; CDR3 protein: CSVDFDRFYGYTF
D gene: -; clone size: once; V gene: TRBV30; J gene: TRBJ2-1; CDR3 DNA: TGTGCCTGGCGAGTTGGTCCAGACAATGAGCAGTTCTTC; CDR3 protein: CAWRVGPDNEQFF
D gene: TRBD2; clone size: -; V gene: TRBV18; J gene: TRBJ2-3; CDR3 DNA: TGTGCCAGCTCACCGGGACTAGCGGGAACAGATACGCAGTATTTT; CDR3 protein: CASSPGLAGTDTQYF
D gene: TRBD1; clone size: -; V gene: TRBV5-4; J gene: TRBJ1-2; CDR3 DNA: TGTGCCAGCAGCTTGGGACAGGGAAACTATGGCTACACCTTC; CDR3 protein: CASSLGQGNYGYTF
D gene: TRBD1; clone size: -; V gene: TRBV2; J gene: TRBJ2-2; CDR3 DNA: TGTGCCGGGGGACAGGGAACCGGGGAGCTGTTTTTT; CDR3 protein: CAGGQGTGELFF
D gene: -; clone size: once; V gene: TRBV24-1; J gene: TRBJ1-2; CDR3 DNA: TGTGCCACCAGTGATTTGGGGGGGCTTAGGGCAAACTATGGCTACACCTTC; CDR3 protein: CATSDLGGLRANYGYTF
D gene: -; clone size: -; V gene: TRBV6-2/TRBV6-3; J gene: TRBJ2-7; CDR3 DNA: TGTGCCACGGGCCCAGCCTCCTACGAGCAGTACTTC; CDR3 protein: CATGPASYEQYF
D gene: -; clone size: once; V gene: TRBV4-2; J gene: TRBJ2-3; CDR3 DNA: TGTGCCAGCAGCCAAGCGGGGAGGAGGAGCACAGATACGCAGTATTTT; CDR3 protein: CASSQAGRRSTDTQYF
D gene: TRBD1; clone size: -; V gene: TRBV5-1; J gene: TRBJ1-1; CDR3 DNA: TGCGCCAGCAGTACCGGGACAGCTAACACTGAAGCTTTCTTT; CDR3 protein: CASSTGTANTEAFF